The clone carrying this T cell receptor beta chain was found once. Its target is not known. These data are taken from a study of shared clonotypes between healthy human individuals. Study observations and caveats: The study drew on few donors, limiting represented genetic and exposure-history diversity. The four-donor shared clonotypes exceeded non-shared clonotypes in generation probability, with non-shared ones scoring lower.

J was trimmed by 5 bases and V by 6 bases; bases with no gene match: 19. CDR1 is SGHNT, CDR2 YYREEE, per germline (reference sequence). The CDR3 covers 18 residues. How the authors handled the data: Sequence data from immunoSEQ were junction-only and lacked quality scores; consequently, filtering differed. Assay: immunoSEQ multiplex PCR; the TCRdb copy retains only in-frame clones and omits some. That table furnishes V, J and clone size, whereas the DNA furnished D and trimming. The table shows millions of clones, with 85% to 95% occurring only once. The chain uses TRBV5-4 and TRBJ2-3; 9 bases are shared with TRBD1. This TCR was sampled from a man between 18 and 35 years old in good health. Sequenced material: naive CD4+ T cells sorted from blood. Subset described: CD45RA+ positively selected. The CDR3 here is CASTDSGLKQGAGDTQYF. The DNA for the CDR3 is TGTGCCAGCACGGATTCGGGCTTGAAACAGGGGGCCGGAGATACGCAGTATTTT.